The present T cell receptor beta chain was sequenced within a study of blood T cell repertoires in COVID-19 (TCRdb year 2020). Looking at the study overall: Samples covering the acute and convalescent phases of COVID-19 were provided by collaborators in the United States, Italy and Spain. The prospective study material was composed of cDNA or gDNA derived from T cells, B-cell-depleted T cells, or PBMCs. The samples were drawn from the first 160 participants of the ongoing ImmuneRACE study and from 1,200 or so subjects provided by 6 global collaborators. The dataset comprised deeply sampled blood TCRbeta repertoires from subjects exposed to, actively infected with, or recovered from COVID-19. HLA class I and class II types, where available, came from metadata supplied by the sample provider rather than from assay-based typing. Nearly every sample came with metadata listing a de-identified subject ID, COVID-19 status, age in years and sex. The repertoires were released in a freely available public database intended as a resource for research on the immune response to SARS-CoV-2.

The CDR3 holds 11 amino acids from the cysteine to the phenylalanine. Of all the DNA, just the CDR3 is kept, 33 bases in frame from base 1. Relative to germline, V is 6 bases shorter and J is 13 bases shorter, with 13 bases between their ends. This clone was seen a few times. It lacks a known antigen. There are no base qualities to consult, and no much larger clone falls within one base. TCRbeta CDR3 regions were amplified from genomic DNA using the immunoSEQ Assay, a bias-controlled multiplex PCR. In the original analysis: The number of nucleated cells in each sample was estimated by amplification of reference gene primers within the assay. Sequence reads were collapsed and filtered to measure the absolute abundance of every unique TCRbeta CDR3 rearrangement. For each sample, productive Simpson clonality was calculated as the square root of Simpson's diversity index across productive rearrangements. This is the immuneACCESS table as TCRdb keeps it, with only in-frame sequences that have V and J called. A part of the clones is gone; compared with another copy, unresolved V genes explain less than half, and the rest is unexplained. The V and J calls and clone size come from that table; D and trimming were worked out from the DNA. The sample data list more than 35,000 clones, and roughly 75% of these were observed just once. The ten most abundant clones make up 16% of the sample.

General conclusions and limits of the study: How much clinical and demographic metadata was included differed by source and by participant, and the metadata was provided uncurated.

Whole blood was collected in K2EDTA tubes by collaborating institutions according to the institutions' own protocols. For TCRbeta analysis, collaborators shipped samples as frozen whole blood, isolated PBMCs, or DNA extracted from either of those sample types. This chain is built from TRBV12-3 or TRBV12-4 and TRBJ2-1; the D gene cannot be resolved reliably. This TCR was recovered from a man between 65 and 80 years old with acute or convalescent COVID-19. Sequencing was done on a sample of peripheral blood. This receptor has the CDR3 CASRSTGIQFF. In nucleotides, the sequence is TGTGCCAGCAGGTCCACGGGTATTCAGTTCTTC.